These T cell receptor beta chains were read from a single sample in a study of persistence of HIV-infected CD4 T cells. Antigens of these TCRs are unknown. The repertoire was sequenced with immunoSEQ multiplex PCR; TCRdb's copy has only in-frame clones and lacks some. The profile shows approximately 65,000 clones, 65% to 80% of them singletons. The sample here was CD4+ T cells sorted from PBMCs after 18-hour stimulation, taken from a patient who received antiretroviral therapy. The receptor source for this set is an adult man with HIV who was CMV-seropositive. Both conserved end residues are part of each CDR3. D genes are given only for firm matches. Part of the rows lack a size; the others show once, few, many or a class for expanded clones.

>TRBJ2-2|TRBV5-1|NA|TRBD1
CASSLRDRADGELFF
TGCGCCAGCAGCTTGAGGGACAGGGCAGACGGGGAGCTGTTTTTT
>TRBJ2-7|TRBV12-1|NA|NA
CASSLGRGTAIYEQYF
TGTGCCAGCAGCTTGGGCCGGGGGACAGCGATTTACGAGCAGTACTTC
>TRBJ2-6|TRBV7-8|NA|NA
CASSHPTPTSGANVLTF
TGTGCCAGCAGCCACCCGACTCCTACCTCTGGGGCCAACGTCCTGACTTTC
>TRBJ2-3|TRBV24-1|NA|NA
CATSDFGASRLDTQYF
TGTGCCACCAGTGATTTTGGAGCAAGTCGCCTAGATACGCAGTATTTT
>TRBJ2-1|TRBV5-1|few|NA
CASSPGTANDEQFF
TGCGCCAGCAGCCCGGGGACGGCGAACGATGAGCAGTTCTTC
>TRBJ2-7|TRBV6-5|NA|NA
CASSPRAGEQYF
TGTGCCAGCAGTCCCCGGGCGGGGGAGCAGTACTTC
>TRBJ1-1|TRBV28|NA|NA
CATGPYRAFF
TGTGCCACCGGGCCCTATCGGGCTTTCTTT
>TRBJ1-6|TRBV5-6|NA|NA
CASSAAYNSPLHF
TGTGCCAGCAGCGCCGCTTATAATTCACCCCTCCACTTT
>TRBJ1-2|TRBV5-5|NA|NA
CASSSPRGQYGYTF
TGTGCCAGCAGCTCCCCCCGGGGTCAGTATGGCTACACCTTC
>TRBJ1-1|TRBV7-9|NA|TRBD1
CASSPNDRGAFF
TGTGCCAGCAGTCCTAACGACAGGGGAGCTTTCTTT
>TRBJ1-5|TRBV6-5|NA|TRBD1
CASSHPGGQPQHF
TGTGCCAGCAGCCATCCAGGGGGTCAGCCCCAGCATTTT
>TRBJ2-3|TRBV10-2|NA|TRBD1
CASSDTGQATDTQYF
TGCGCCAGCAGTGATACGGGACAGGCCACAGATACGCAGTATTTT
>TRBJ1-4|TRBV11-2|once|TRBD1
CASSLGLQGLMTNEKLFF
TGTGCCAGCAGCTTAGGGCTACAGGGGCTAATGACTAATGAAAAACTGTTTTTT
>TRBJ1-5|TRBV19|NA|NA
CASSIRAESRDQPQHF
TGTGCCAGTAGTATACGGGCGGAGAGTCGGGATCAGCCCCAGCATTTT
>TRBJ2-3|TRBV2|few|NA
CASRGTVGADTQYF
TGTGCCAGCAGGGGGACCGTGGGGGCAGATACGCAGTATTTT
>TRBJ1-2|TRBV28|NA|NA
CASSPSSANYGYTF
TGTGCCAGCAGTCCCTCCAGCGCTAACTATGGCTACACCTTC
>TRBJ1-4|TRBV5-1|few|NA
CASSFNPQGSTNEKLFF
TGCGCCAGCAGCTTTAACCCCCAGGGATCAACTAATGAAAAACTGTTTTTT
>TRBJ1-6|TRBV10-1|NA|NA
CASSAGENSPLHF
TGCGCCAGCAGTGCCGGAGAGAATTCACCCCTCCACTTT
>TRBJ1-5|TRBV6-5|NA|NA
CASSYRSGNNQPQHF
TGTGCCAGCAGTTACAGGTCTGGGAACAATCAGCCCCAGCATTTT
>TRBJ1-5|TRBV10-2|NA|NA
CASSESQGRGYQPQHF
TGCGCCAGCAGTGAGTCACAAGGGCGCGGGTACCAGCCCCAGCATTTT
>TRBJ1-6|TRBV5-5|NA|NA
CASSLRGGGTYNSPLHF
TGTGCCAGCAGCTTGAGAGGAGGGGGGACCTATAATTCACCCCTCCACTTT
>TRBJ2-3|TRBV7-2|NA|TRBD1
CASSKRTGGVNTQYF
TGTGCCAGCAGCAAAAGGACAGGGGGTGTGAATACGCAGTATTTT
>TRBJ1-1|TRBV27|NA|NA
CASSSRTKGDTEAFF
TGTGCCAGCAGTTCACGGACTAAGGGAGACACTGAAGCTTTCTTT
>TRBJ1-4|TRBV19|few|TRBD1
CASTRDRGEKLFF
TGTGCCAGCACCCGGGACAGGGGAGAAAAACTGTTTTTT
>TRBJ1-1|TRBV2|NA|TRBD1
CASKGAGLNTEAFF
TGTGCCAGCAAGGGGGCAGGGTTGAACACTGAAGCTTTCTTT
>TRBJ1-5|TRBV28|NA|NA
CASRLRGGLSQPQHF
TGTGCCAGCAGACTTAGGGGGGGGCTCAGTCAGCCCCAGCATTTT
>TRBJ2-6|TRBV9|NA|NA
CASSVDPSGANVLTF
TGTGCCAGCAGCGTTGACCCCTCCGGGGCCAACGTCCTGACTTTC
>TRBJ1-6|TRBV27|NA|NA
CASSFSQSPLHF
TGTGCCAGCAGTTTTAGTCAATCACCCCTCCACTTT
>TRBJ2-6|TRBV24-1|NA|TRBD1
CATSDPRQGGANVLTF
TGTGCCACCAGTGATCCCCGACAGGGAGGGGCCAACGTCCTGACTTTC
>TRBJ1-1|TRBV27|NA|NA
CASSAPPHTEAFF
TGTGCCAGCAGTGCCCCGCCGCACACTGAAGCTTTCTTT
>TRBJ1-3|TRBV7-2|NA|NA
CASSLGRGNTIYF
TGTGCCAGCAGCTTAGGGAGGGGAAACACCATATATTTT
>TRBJ1-1|TRBV10-2|NA|NA
CASSNGLTEAFF
TGCGCCAGCAGCAATGGATTGACTGAAGCTTTCTTT
>TRBJ1-5|TRBV7-9|few|TRBD1
CASSRGTGRESNQPQHF
TGTGCCAGCAGCCGTGGGACAGGGCGAGAGAGCAATCAGCCCCAGCATTTT
>TRBJ1-1|TRBV5-1|NA|NA
CASTGLNTEAFF
TGCGCCAGCACTGGACTGAACACTGAAGCTTTCTTT
>TRBJ1-2|TRBV27|NA|TRBD1
CASSPLQVGGRQNGYTF
TGTGCCAGCAGTCCTCTGCAGGTAGGGGGCAGACAGAATGGCTACACCTTC